This TCR beta chain was sequenced during a study of PD-1 blockade in classical Hodgkin lymphoma. V lost 10 bases and J lost 1, with 20 bases in between. Germline CDR1 and CDR2: ENHRY and SYGVKD. The CDR3 contains 17 residues. Clones were read by immunoSEQ multiplex PCR, and TCRdb kept only the in-frame ones, dropping some. The sample has around 93,000 clones, around 80% seen once. Time point: cycle 4 day 1 (C4D1), after 5 to 7 weeks of nivolumab. After autologous stem cell transplantation all patients relapsed, and prior brentuximab vedotin exposure differed between cohorts. The V and J genes are TRBV10-3 and TRBJ2-6; D might be TRBD2 (5 bases). This clonotype originated in a human donor with classical Hodgkin lymphoma. The source material was peripheral blood mononuclear cells (PBMCs), sampled before the fourth cycle of nivolumab. In nucleotides, the CDR3 is TGTGCCAGCAGCATCCCGAGGACGGGGTCTGGGGCCAACGTCCTGACTTTC. Protein: CASSIPRTGSGANVLTF.